Listed below are T cell receptor beta chains from one sample, sequenced in a study of regulatory T cells in long-lasting Graves disease. MiXCR, applied by TCRdb to the multiplex PCR reads, yields one record per CDR3 protein. The data hold under 400,000 distinct CDR3 sequences, with around 17% observed a single time. This same sample was also taken into another study, of T cells in Graves' hyperthyroidism and ophthalmopathy.

The sequenced sample was peripheral blood mononuclear cells (PBMCs), obtained at new diagnosis, from a patient treated with antithyroid drugs. These receptors originate from a middle-aged man with Graves disease. Each CDR3 is given with its conserved first and last residue. Fields, in order: D gene, clone size, V gene, J gene, CDR3 protein, CDR3 DNA. The D gene is left open where the match is weak. Size tells how often a clone was seen (once, few, many) or the class of an expanded clone, and some rows leave it out.

TRBD1,-,TRBV6-5,TRBJ2-5,CVSSYSRQGETQYF,TGTGTCAGCAGTTACTCGAGACAGGGAGAGACCCAGTACTTC
-,once,TRBV5-1,TRBJ2-3,CASSLDGALGTQYF,TGCGCCAGCAGCTTGGATGGGGCGCTGGGGACGCAGTATTTT
TRBD2,many,TRBV7-2,TRBJ2-5,CASSNGLAGGWGETQYF,TGTGCCAGCAGCAACGGACTAGCGGGGGGTTGGGGGGAGACCCAGTACTTC
-,-,TRBV2,TRBJ2-7,CASSPRAAQYF,TGTGCCAGCAGCCCCAGGGCGGCGCAGTACTTC
-,-,TRBV4-2,TRBJ1-6,CASSQREDGNSPLHF,TGTGCCAGCAGCCAAAGAGAGGACGGTAATTCACCCCTCCACTTT
TRBD1,many,TRBV11-1,TRBJ2-1,CASSLRETGVGEQFF,TGTGCCAGCAGCTTACGCGAAACAGGGGTGGGTGAGCAGTTCTTC
TRBD1,many,TRBV5-1,TRBJ2-3,CASSLEADRAQYF,TGCGCCAGCAGCTTGGAGGCGGACAGGGCCCAGTATTTT
-,few,TRBV5-1,TRBJ1-5,CASSLEVGVRPQHF,TGCGCCAGCAGCTTGGAGGTTGGGGTGCGGCCCCAGCATTTT
TRBD2,many,TRBV12-3/TRBV12-4,TRBJ2-3,CASSSGLAVRDTQYF,TGTGCCAGCAGTTCAGGACTAGCTGTGCGAGATACGCAGTATTTT
-,many,TRBV12-3/TRBV12-4,TRBJ1-3,CASSLVLSGNTIYF,TGTGCCAGCAGCCTAGTGTTATCTGGAAACACCATATATTTT
-,many,TRBV20-1,TRBJ1-6,CSASLGSLNSPLHF,TGCAGTGCTAGTTTGGGATCTCTTAATTCACCCCTCCACTTT
TRBD1,many,TRBV28,TRBJ2-5,CASSFGDRGRETQYF,TGTGCCAGCAGTTTCGGGGACAGGGGGCGAGAGACCCAGTACTTC
-,many,TRBV20-1,TRBJ2-7,CSARGRWGEQYF,TGCAGTGCTAGAGGACGGTGGGGCGAGCAGTACTTC
TRBD1,-,TRBV5-6,TRBJ1-2,CASSLDRGLYGYTF,TGTGCCAGCAGTCTAGACAGGGGGCTCTATGGCTACACCTTC
-,-,TRBV15,TRBJ1-2,CATSKRAFSNYGYTF,TGTGCCACCAGCAAGCGGGCCTTCTCTAACTATGGCTACACCTTC
-,many,TRBV20-1,TRBJ2-1,CSAGHGYNEQFF,TGCAGTGCTGGACATGGATACAATGAGCAGTTCTTC
-,-,TRBV12-3/TRBV12-4,TRBJ2-1,CASTPRLLSSSYNEQFF,TGTGCCAGCACCCCCAGACTGCTCTCTAGCTCCTACAATGAGCAGTTCTTC
-,-,TRBV7-8,TRBJ1-4,CASSFGSWAPDEKLFF,TGTGCCAGCAGCTTCGGGAGTTGGGCCCCCGATGAAAAACTGTTTTTT
-,-,TRBV6-2/TRBV6-3,TRBJ1-6,CASSPQGLHINSPLHF,TGTGCCAGCAGTCCTCAGGGGCTTCATATTAATTCACCCCTCCACTTT
-,few,TRBV24-1,TRBJ2-2,CATSDSTGPNRRTGELFF,TGTGCCACCAGTGACTCCACCGGTCCTAACCGGCGAACCGGGGAGCTGTTTTTT
TRBD1,few,TRBV6-2/TRBV6-3,TRBJ1-4,CASRETGGAGEKLFF,TGTGCCAGCAGAGAAACAGGGGGCGCCGGAGAAAAACTGTTTTTT
TRBD1,many,TRBV20-1,TRBJ1-1,CSAPGQLMNTEAFF,TGCAGTGCTCCGGGACAGCTCATGAACACTGAAGCTTTCTTT
TRBD1,many,TRBV12-3/TRBV12-4,TRBJ1-1,CASSLAPDRVNTEAFF,TGTGCCAGCAGTTTAGCGCCCGACAGGGTGAACACTGAAGCTTTCTTT